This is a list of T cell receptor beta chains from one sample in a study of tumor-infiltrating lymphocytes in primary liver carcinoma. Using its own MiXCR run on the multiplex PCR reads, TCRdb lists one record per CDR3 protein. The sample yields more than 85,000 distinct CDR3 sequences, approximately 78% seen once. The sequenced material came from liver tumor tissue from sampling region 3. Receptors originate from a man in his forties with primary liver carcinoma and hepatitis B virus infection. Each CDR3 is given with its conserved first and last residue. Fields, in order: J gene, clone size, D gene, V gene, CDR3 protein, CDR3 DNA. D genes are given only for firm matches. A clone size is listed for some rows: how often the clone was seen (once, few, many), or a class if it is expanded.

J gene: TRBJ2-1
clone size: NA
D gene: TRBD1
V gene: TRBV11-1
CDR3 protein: CASRPTGDMGNERFF
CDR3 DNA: TGTGCCAGCAGACCCACAGGGGATATGGGCAATGAGCGGTTCTTC

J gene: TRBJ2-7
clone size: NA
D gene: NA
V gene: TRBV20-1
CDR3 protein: CSAEAGTAELATRYQQYF
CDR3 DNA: TGCAGTGCTGAAGCCGGGACAGCGGAACTAGCCACACGATACCAGCAGTACTTC

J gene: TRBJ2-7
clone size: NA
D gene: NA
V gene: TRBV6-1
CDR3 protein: CVSRRGLSSYEQYF
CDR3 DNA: TGTGTCAGCCGCCGGGGCCTGAGCTCTTACGAGCAGTACTTC

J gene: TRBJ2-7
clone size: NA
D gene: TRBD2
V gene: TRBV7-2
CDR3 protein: CASSSSGPYEQYF
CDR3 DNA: TGTGCCAGCTCGTCTAGCGGACCTTACGAGCAGTACTTC

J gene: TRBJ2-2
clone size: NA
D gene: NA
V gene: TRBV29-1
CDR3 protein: CSVGLGWRMTEELFF
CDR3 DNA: TGCAGCGTTGGTTTAGGGTGGAGGATGACCGAGGAGCTGTTTTTT

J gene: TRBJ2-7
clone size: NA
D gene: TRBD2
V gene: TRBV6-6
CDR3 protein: CTSTPFLAGGRNEQYF
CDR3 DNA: TGTACCAGCACCCCATTCTTAGCGGGAGGGAGAAACGAGCAGTACTTC

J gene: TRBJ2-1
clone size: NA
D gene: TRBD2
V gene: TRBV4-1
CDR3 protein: CASNQDRGGRAKIRNEQFF
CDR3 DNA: TGCGCCAGCAACCAAGACCGAGGAGGGAGGGCCAAGATTCGCAATGAGCAGTTCTTC

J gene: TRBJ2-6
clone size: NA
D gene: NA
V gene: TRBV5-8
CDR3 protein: CASSFRLSGANVLTF
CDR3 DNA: TGTGCCAGCAGCTTTCGGCTATCTGGGGCCAACGTCCTGACTTTC

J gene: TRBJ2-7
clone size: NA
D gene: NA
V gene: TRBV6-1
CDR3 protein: CGSSELSDEQYF
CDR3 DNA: TGTGGCAGCAGTGAATTATCGGACGAGCAGTATTTC

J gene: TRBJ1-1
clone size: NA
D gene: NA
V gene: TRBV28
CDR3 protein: CAGKRIGLGTETFF
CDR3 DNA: TGTGCCGGGAAAAGAATAGGGCTTGGCACTGAAACTTTCTTT

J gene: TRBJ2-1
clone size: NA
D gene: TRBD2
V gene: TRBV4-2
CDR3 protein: CATSQASGVSYNEQFF
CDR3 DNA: TGTGCCACCAGCCAAGCTAGCGGAGTATCCTACAATGAGCAGTTCTTC

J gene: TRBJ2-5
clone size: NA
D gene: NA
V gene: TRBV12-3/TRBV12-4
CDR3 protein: CVSGSERTGETQCF
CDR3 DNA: TGTGTCAGCGGTTCAGAGCGTACCGGGGAGACCCAGTGCTTC

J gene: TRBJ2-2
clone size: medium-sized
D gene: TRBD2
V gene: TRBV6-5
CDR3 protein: CASRRLAGGNTGELFF
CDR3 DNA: TGTGCCAGCAGGAGGCTAGCGGGAGGAAACACCGGGGAGCTGTTTTTT

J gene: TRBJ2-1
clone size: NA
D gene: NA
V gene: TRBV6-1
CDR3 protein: CACSVKAQSEQFF
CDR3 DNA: TGCGCCTGTAGTGTGAAGGCACAGTCTGAGCAGTTCTTC

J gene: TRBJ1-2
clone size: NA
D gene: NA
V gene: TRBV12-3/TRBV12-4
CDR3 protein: CASSPLGEGSGYTF
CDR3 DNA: TGTGCCAGCAGTCCGCTCGGAGAGGGCAGTGGCTACACCTTC

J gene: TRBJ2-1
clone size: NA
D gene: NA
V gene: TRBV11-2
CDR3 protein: CASNFSGPPDNEQFF
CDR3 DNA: TGTGCCAGCAACTTTAGTGGGCCACCCGACAATGAGCAGTTCTTC

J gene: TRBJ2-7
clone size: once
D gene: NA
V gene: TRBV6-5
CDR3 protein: CATQPGFSCELYF
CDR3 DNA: TGTGCTACACAGCCTGGGTTCTCCTGCGAGCTGTACTTC

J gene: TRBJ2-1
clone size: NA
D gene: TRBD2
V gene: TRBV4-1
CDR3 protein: CASSQDRRGRARVRNEQFF
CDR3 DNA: TGTGCCAGTAGCCAAGACCGAAGAGGGAGGGCCAGGGTTCGCAATGAGCAGTTCTTC

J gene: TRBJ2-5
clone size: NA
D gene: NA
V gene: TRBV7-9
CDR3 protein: CACSLEEETQYF
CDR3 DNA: TGTGCCTGCAGCTTAGAAGAAGAGACCCAGTACTTC

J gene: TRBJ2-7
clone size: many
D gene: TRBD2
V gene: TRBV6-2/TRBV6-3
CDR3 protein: CASSYSGLAGVEF
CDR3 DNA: TGTGCCAGCAGTTACTCGGGACTAGCGGGAGTCGAATTC

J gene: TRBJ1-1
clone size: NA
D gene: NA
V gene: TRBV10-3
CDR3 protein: CPITVQGLNTEAFF
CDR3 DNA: TGTCCCATCACCGTACAGGGTCTGAACACTGAGGCTTTCTTT

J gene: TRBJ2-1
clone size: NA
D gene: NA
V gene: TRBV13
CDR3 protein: CDRSTYNEQFF
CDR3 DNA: TGTGACAGAAGCACGTACAATGAGCAGTTCTTC